This T cell receptor (beta chain) derives from a study of blood T cell repertoires in COVID-19. This clone was counted once. The germline V gene encodes CDR1 SGHTA and CDR2 FQGNSA. The CDR3 consists of 16 residues. V was cut by 5 bases and J by 5 bases, with 21 bases left in between. Produced via immunoSEQ multiplex PCR; TCRdb's table is partial and in-frame only. The table lists fewer than 350,000 clones, approximately 90% of them singletons. The chain carries TRBV7-2 and TRBJ2-5, with D tentatively TRBD1 or TRBD2 (6 bases each). Sequencing was done on a sample of PBMCs or T cells enriched from blood (not recorded which). The sequence came from a woman aged 55-69 years in a cohort exposed to, infected with or recovered from COVID-19 (not recorded which). In nucleotides, the CDR3 is TGTGCCAGCAGCATAGGGGGTCCGAGCGGGTGGGAGACCCAGTACTTC. This sequence encodes CASSIGGPSGWETQYF.